The T cell receptor beta chain described here comes from a study of cytomegalovirus exposure and HLA in healthy donors (dated by TCRdb to about 2017). As for the study more broadly: An earlier analysis of several hundred of the donors reported about 280 Gb of sequence data and around 100 million unique TCR beta sequences obtained from about 179 million T cells. About 330 gigabases of sequencing data and around 90 million unique TCR sequences made up an early release that covered approximately 650 HLA-typed donors. Of the 300 to 450 genotyped donors, about 80% fell in the genetic ancestry cluster associated with self-reported Caucasian donors. The study aimed to test whether cataloging public T cell receptors could reveal signatures of past pathogen exposure. The study used immunosequencing to profile the T cell repertoires of several hundred subjects and linked those repertoires to cytomegalovirus serostatus. A separate validation cohort of approximately 130 different subjects was used in addition to the 666-subject first cohort. To predict cytomegalovirus infection status, the study brought together high-throughput TCR immunosequencing, statistical association of individual TCRs with disease status, and machine learning. A later analysis re-examined previously published TCR beta repertoires from 600 to 700 donors and added high-resolution HLA genotyping to investigate patterns of TCR occurrence. In the later analysis, no new phenotypic data were used to find candidate immune exposures; instead, reliance was placed on TCR beta sequences and their occurrence across donors. In an earlier analysis of 587 of the donors, high-throughput TCR beta sequencing was used to judge whether each TCR beta V gene segment behaved as functional or pseudogenic. Donor age, sex, ethnicity and CMV serostatus were compiled alongside the repertoire data. Genome-wide SNP genotypes for about three fifths of the 666 donors were used in a later genetic analysis, which treated that subset as a discovery cohort. Every discovery cohort repertoire had been produced on one sequencing platform. HLA typing included class I and class II loci at four-digit resolution. The number of typed donors differed by locus: about 620-640 for A, B, C, DRB1 and DQB1; approximately 520 for DQA1; 606 for DPA1; and 450 to 480 for DPB1. Because of strong linkage in the cohort, four or five DR-DQ haplotypes were treated as single units for association and clustering. Among about 400 genotyped donors of the cohort, an average of approximately 200,000 unique TCR beta nucleotide sequences was sequenced per donor, of which about 18% were non-productive. The paper's findings and limits, for the study overall: When HLA alleles, especially DR and DQ, strongly co-occurred, attributing TCR associations to individual alleles was difficult. The study listed 150 to 200 TCR beta chains as associated with cytomegalovirus. At a false discovery rate of 0.05, a later analysis linked under 20,000 TCR beta sequences to specific HLA alleles. The classifier was reported to diagnose cytomegalovirus status with high specificity and sensitivity in both the original cohort and the validation cohort. A later analysis reported that several top co-occurrence clusters appeared linked to parvovirus B19, influenza, CMV and Epstein-Barr virus. Most TCR sequences were observed very rarely across donors, whereas some public TCRs were present in many individuals. CMV serostatus was the only immune exposure information available for the cohort. The 87-base-pair reads could not distinguish some IMGT-functional V segments, including TRBV6-2 and TRBV6-3, so those segments were excluded. The presence/absence analyses assumed that sequencing depth was roughly uniform across donors, and that assumption may not be true. In a later analysis, the rate of TCR association differed among HLA loci, with DRB1 alleles having the most associated TCRs and HLA-C alleles having the fewest. The earlier analysis of 587 of the donors excluded approximately 15 rarely observed V segments, including chromosome 9 orphons, because counts were too low. Because HLA typing was unavailable for some donors at each locus, only the typed subset was used in association tests. In this cohort, only TCR beta chains were sequenced, and detectable features were limited by the absence of alpha or paired-chain data. The authors suggested that the approach could potentially be generalized to other disease states and immunological phenotypes. In a later genetic analysis, fewer N-insertions in productive TCRs were reported among donors in an Asian-associated ancestry cluster than the roughly 670-donor mean. A few of the identified cytomegalovirus-associated TCR beta chains were confirmed in vitro to be specific for cytomegalovirus antigens. A cluster of highly shared sequence variants was judged likely to represent a technical artifact of the sequencing pipeline. Linkage disequilibrium might explain the correlated functional status among segregating V segments, but an unknown experimental factor could not be excluded. A further reported finding was that TCR beta sequences accurately predicted the HLA-A and HLA-B alleles for most subjects in the first cohort. V-gene and J-gene trimming of TCR beta chains was associated with a missense DCLRE1C variant in a later genetic analysis, and the association was replicated in an independent cohort. An earlier analysis of around 500 of the donors showed that most TCR beta V segments appeared in productive rearrangements either about 87% or about 30% of the time, which broadly matched IMGT annotations. Most CMV-associated TCR beta chains appeared to be HLA-restricted in a later analysis, and the HLA associations seemed to be driven largely by CMV exposure. Compared with equally common non-associated chains, HLA-associated TCR beta chains in a later analysis were more clonally expanded and had lower generation probabilities.

Reading the germline V gene gives CDR1 SGHTA and CDR2 FQGNSA. The CDR3 starts with the cysteine, ends with the phenylalanine, and has 12 residues. Kept here is only the CDR3 DNA, which spans 36 bases and is read in frame from base 1. V lost 2 bases and J lost 6 bases; the stretch between them is 6 bases long. The cohort comprised some 700 healthy bone marrow donors. All cohort members were sampled while nominally healthy, although unrecorded immune exposures were likely present. The donor was CMV seropositive and was included in the group of 300 or so seropositive cohort members. Every donor gave a peripheral blood sample, and the peripheral blood mononuclear cells from that sample were used for TCR beta sequencing. Genomic DNA was extracted from the blood cell samples with the Qiagen DNeasy Blood Extraction Kit. This clone was recorded a few times. Its target antigen remains unknown. No much larger clone is present one base from it, and per-base qualities are unavailable.

Receptor libraries were prepared by the immunoSEQ multiplex PCR assay. The multiplex PCR relied on a mix of 60 forward primers for TCR Vbeta segments and 13 reverse primers for TCR Jbeta segments. The CDR3 region of rearranged TCR beta genes was amplified from genomic DNA with a multiplex PCR assay. Amplified TCR beta libraries were sequenced as 87-base-pair reads on the Illumina HiSeq System. From the authors' description of their analysis: In a later analysis, 77 million or so unique TCR beta chains were counted across the 650 to 700 repertoires, and approximately 9.9 million of these chains were shared by at least two donors. Raw reads were error-corrected and collapsed into unique sequences by a nearest-neighbor algorithm in which closely related sequences were merged to remove PCR and sequencing errors. To assign V, D and J gene segments, CDR3 sequences were aligned to IMGT reference sequences. Each retained sequence needed at least a six-nucleotide match to both a V gene segment and a J gene segment. A rearrangement counted as productive if the CDR3 had no stop codons and remained in frame with V and J, and every other rearrangement counted as non-productive. Following IMGT convention, CDR3 was defined as the stretch from the second conserved V-encoded cysteine to the conserved J-encoded phenylalanine. The earlier analysis of a few hundred of the donors excluded any sequence lacking an unambiguous match to a single V gene segment. An earlier analysis of 450 to 650 of the donors called V segments functional above 56.7% productive rearrangements and segregating when the between-donor standard deviation exceeded 5%. To diagnose cytomegalovirus status from the catalog of TCR beta chain sequences, a statistical classification framework was built. In a later analysis, V and J genes were assigned by comparing TCR nucleotide sequences against IMGT/GENE-DB human TR gene sequences. In a later analysis, CDR3 sequences and most-parsimonious VDJ recombination scenarios were assigned using the TCRdist pipeline. In a later analysis, each TCR beta chain was defined by its CDR3 amino acid sequence together with its V-gene family, and reads lacking a unique V-gene family were excluded. A later analysis removed 550 to 700 highly shared, low-generation-probability nucleotide sequences to deal with suspected cross-contamination and a sequencing artifact. A later analysis calculated a clonal expansion index for each public chain from normalized within-repertoire ranks of inferred template counts. A later analysis computed generation probabilities with a VDJ recombination model fitted to out-of-frame rearrangements, and checked the results against IGoR. In a later analysis, TCR-TCR, TCR-HLA and TCR-CMV co-occurrence was scored with hypergeometric tests, and a repertoire-size bias correction was applied to TCR pairs. False discovery rates were estimated in a later analysis by permuting HLA or CMV assignments 20 times. In a later analysis, co-occurring TCRs were grouped using DBSCAN, and TCRdist sequence similarity was added for clustering within HLA-allele-positive subsets. Co-occurrence clustering excluded repertoires with fewer than 30,000 or more than 120,000 public chains, plus five with anomalous nucleotide sharing. Entries here come from immuneACCESS through TCRdb and include only in-frame sequences with V and J called. Some clones fail to appear in such tables; in the studies checked, an unresolved V gene covers under half of the shortfall, and the cause of the remainder is unknown. V, J and clone size reflect that table, while D and trimming were determined from the DNA. The sample table holds roughly 100,000 clones, of which approximately 9% were seen once. The ten largest clones represent just over 5% of the sample.

The TCR comes from a man between 45 and 60 years old in good health and CMV-seropositive. Sequenced material: PBMCs. The V and J segments used are TRBV7-2 and TRBJ2-3, with the D gene too uncertain to name. The bases are TGTGCCAGCAGCTTATATCGTGATACGCAGTATTTT. This yields the protein CASSLYRDTQYF.